The clone carrying this T cell receptor beta chain was detected many times. CDR3 size: 12 residues. The ends were cut back, 3 bases at V and 3 bases at J, with 6 bases in the middle. Germline CDR1 SQVTM, CDR2 ANQGSEA. TCRdb reanalysed the PCR reads using MiXCR and keeps one entry per CDR3 protein. The sample has over 600,000 distinct CDR3 sequences, just under 20% seen once. These data originate in a study of molecular identifiers for immune sequencing clone quantification. The source is a human donor in good health. Some libraries in this study had Jurkat cell RNA spiked in. The sample taken for sequencing was naive CD8+ T cells from blood, with Jurkat cell RNA spiked in. Subset indicated: FACS-sorted CD8+CD4-CCR7+CD45RA+ naive T cells. The chain recombines TRBV29-1 with TRBJ2-1; D possibly corresponds to TRBD2 (6 bases). The CDR3 bases are TGCAGCGTTGACGGGGGCTACAATGAGCAGTTCTTC. The encoded protein is CSVDGGYNEQFF.